The sequence of this TCR beta chain was determined in a study of Ad26.COV2.S vaccination and SARS-CoV-2 variants. Study information: Of the COV1001 trial arms, the Ad26.COV2.S arm included the donor.

Study outcomes and limitations: Spike-specific TCR breadth ran higher among vaccine recipients than placebo recipients.

The V gene's germline CDR1 is SGHTA and CDR2 FQGNSA. V lost 1 base, J lost 4 bases, and 11 bases lay in between. This CDR3 is built from 15 residues. As regards this clone: The target antigen is unknown.

Sequenced by immunoSEQ multiplex PCR; TCRdb stores in-frame clones only, minus some. Seen here are 430,000 or so clones, 80% to 95% observed once, and the top ten hold 9.5% to 15%. Noted treatment: some 20 received Ad26.COV2.S at low or high dose, single or two shots; several received placebo; per-sample allocation not given. Specimens were obtained on day 63 following the first vaccine or placebo injection. Ad26 vector vaccine expressed Wuhan-strain SARS-CoV-2 spike. The specimen was peripheral blood, collected in a trial of Ad26.COV2.S vaccine versus placebo. V gene TRBV7-2 combines with J gene TRBJ2-1, with a weak D call TRBD2 (5 bases). The origin of this receptor is a person aged 18-65 years who received the Ad26.COV2.S COVID-19 vaccine or a placebo. CDR3 in DNA: TGTGCCAGCAGCTTAGTGGCGGGCCCTTACAATGAGCAGTTCTTC. Protein sequence: CASSLVAGPYNEQFF.